The clone carrying this TCR beta chain was seen once. Its antigen is unidentified. This sample is part of a study of CD8 T cells in ankylosing spondylitis. Study-level findings and limits: Blood from ankylosing spondylitis patients appeared to carry a characteristic roughly eight-variant TCR beta motif.

CDR3 length equals 16 residues. V lost 8 bases and J lost 7, with 26 bases in between. Germline-derived CDR1 and CDR2 are SGHVS and FNYEAQ. In TCRdb, the 5' RACE reads were re-called with MiXCR into one record per CDR3 protein. The sample includes 650,000 to 800,000 distinct CDR3 sequences, under 20% of them seen just once. This chain uses TRBV7-6 with TRBJ2-5; D is undetermined. The sequencing sample was made of blood, either unsorted or a sorted T cell fraction (not recorded which). This clonotype was sampled from a male donor with ankylosing spondylitis. The CDR3 reads CASGMVSLPVPGTQYF. CDR3 DNA sequence: TGTGCCAGCGGTATGGTTAGCCTGCCGGTCCCAGGGACCCAGTACTTC.